This T cell receptor (beta chain) was retrieved from a study of blood T cell repertoires in COVID-19. The overall study: Spain, Italy and the United States supplied samples that represented acute and convalescent COVID-19.

After removal of 5 bases from V and 1 base from J, the junction contained 8 bases not matched to a gene. CDR3 length: 16 amino acids. Germline CDR1 reads SSHAT; CDR2 reads FNYEAQ (reference sequence). Sequenced by immunoSEQ multiplex PCR; TCRdb stores in-frame clones only, minus some. The sample gives tens of thousands of clones, about 80% of which show up once; 18% is in the top ten. The TCR comes from a man between 65 and 85 years old who had recovered from COVID-19. Specimen: peripheral blood. V is TRBV7-7 and J is TRBJ1-5; 7 bases are a match to TRBD1. The CDR3, as DNA: TGTGCCAGCAGCCCCTCGGACAGGTTCAGCAATCAGCCCCAGCATTTT. Translation gives CASSPSDRFSNQPQHF.